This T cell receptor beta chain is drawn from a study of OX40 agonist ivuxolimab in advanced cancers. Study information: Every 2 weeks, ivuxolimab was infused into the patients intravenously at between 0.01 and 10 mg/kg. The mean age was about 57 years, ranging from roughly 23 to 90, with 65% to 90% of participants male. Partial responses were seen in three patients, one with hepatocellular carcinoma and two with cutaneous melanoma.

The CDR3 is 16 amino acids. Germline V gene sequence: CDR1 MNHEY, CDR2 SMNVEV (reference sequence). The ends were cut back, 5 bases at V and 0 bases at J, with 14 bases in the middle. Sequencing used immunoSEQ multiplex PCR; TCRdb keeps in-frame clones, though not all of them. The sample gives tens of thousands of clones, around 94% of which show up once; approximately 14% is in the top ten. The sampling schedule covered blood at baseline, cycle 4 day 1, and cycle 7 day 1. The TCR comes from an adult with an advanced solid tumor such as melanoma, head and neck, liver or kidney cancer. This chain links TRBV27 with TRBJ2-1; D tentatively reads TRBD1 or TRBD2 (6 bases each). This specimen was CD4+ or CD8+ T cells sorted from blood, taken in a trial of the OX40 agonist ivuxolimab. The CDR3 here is CASSPYEGGSYNEQFF. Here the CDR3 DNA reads TGTGCCAGCAGTCCCTATGAGGGGGGCTCCTACAATGAGCAGTTCTTC.